This is a list of T cell receptor beta chains from one sample in a study of blood T cell repertoires in COVID-19. Measured with immunoSEQ multiplex PCR; TCRdb has only the in-frame clones, and not every one. The table records roughly 300,000 clones, more than 75% of them present only once. Sequences were obtained from PBMCs or T cells enriched from blood (not recorded which). All receptors derive from a woman aged 40 to 49 with acute COVID-19. Each CDR3 is given with its conserved first and last residue. A D gene is named only where the DNA matches it firmly. Clone size, where shown, is once, few, many, or a class for clones that have expanded.

v_gene: TRBV27; j_gene: TRBJ2-3; abundance: -; d_gene: TRBD2; CDR3aa: CASSLSGHHRGGEVADTQYF; CDR3nt: TGTGCCAGCAGTTTATCGGGACATCACCGCGGGGGGGAGGTTGCAGATACGCAGTATTTT
v_gene: TRBV5-8; j_gene: TRBJ1-5; abundance: once; d_gene: TRBD1; CDR3aa: CASSVTGNQPQHF; CDR3nt: TGTGCCAGCAGCGTGACAGGGAACCAGCCCCAGCATTTT
v_gene: TRBV25-1; j_gene: TRBJ2-3; abundance: -; d_gene: -; CDR3aa: CASSRSGRSTDTQYF; CDR3nt: TGTGCCAGCAGTAGAAGTGGGAGGTCGACAGATACGCAGTATTTT
v_gene: TRBV3-1/TRBV3-2; j_gene: TRBJ1-3; abundance: -; d_gene: -; CDR3aa: CASSLAGVRNTIYF; CDR3nt: TGTGCCAGCAGCCTGGCAGGCGTAAGAAACACCATATATTTT
v_gene: TRBV5-1; j_gene: TRBJ1-6; abundance: -; d_gene: TRBD1; CDR3aa: CASSLRGQGDSPLHF; CDR3nt: TGCGCCAGCAGCCTAAGGGGACAGGGTGATTCACCCCTCCACTTT
v_gene: TRBV9; j_gene: TRBJ2-1; abundance: once; d_gene: -; CDR3aa: CASSGGTNPYNEQFF; CDR3nt: TGTGCCAGCAGCGGTGGGACAAACCCCTACAATGAGCAGTTCTTC
v_gene: TRBV11-1; j_gene: TRBJ1-4; abundance: -; d_gene: -; CDR3aa: CAIPGRAEKLFF; CDR3nt: TGTGCGATCCCGGGCAGGGCTGAAAAACTGTTTTTT
v_gene: TRBV27; j_gene: TRBJ2-2; abundance: -; d_gene: TRBD2; CDR3aa: CASSPWASGGRNTGELFF; CDR3nt: TGTGCCAGCAGTCCTTGGGCTAGCGGGGGCCGAAACACCGGGGAGCTGTTTTTT
v_gene: TRBV4-2; j_gene: TRBJ1-2; abundance: -; d_gene: -; CDR3aa: CASSPRLGNYGYTF; CDR3nt: TGTGCCAGCAGCCCACGACTGGGTAACTATGGCTACACCTTC
v_gene: TRBV3-1/TRBV3-2; j_gene: TRBJ1-3; abundance: -; d_gene: TRBD1; CDR3aa: CASSPGTDGNTIYF; CDR3nt: TGTGCCAGCAGCCCCGGGACAGACGGAAACACCATATATTTT
v_gene: TRBV7-2; j_gene: TRBJ2-5; abundance: -; d_gene: TRBD2; CDR3aa: CASSLGLRGDYQETQYF; CDR3nt: TGTGCCAGCAGCTTAGGTTTACGGGGGGACTACCAAGAGACCCAGTACTTC
v_gene: TRBV6-5; j_gene: TRBJ2-3; abundance: -; d_gene: TRBD1; CDR3aa: CASSYSGDRGDTQYF; CDR3nt: TGTGCCAGCAGTTACTCTGGGGACAGGGGCGATACGCAGTATTTT
v_gene: TRBV28; j_gene: TRBJ2-7; abundance: -; d_gene: TRBD1; CDR3aa: CASSPTGTGGYEQYF; CDR3nt: TGTGCCAGCAGTCCCACCGGGACAGGGGGCTACGAGCAGTACTTC
v_gene: TRBV30; j_gene: TRBJ1-2; abundance: -; d_gene: -; CDR3aa: CAWSALQDPIRGYTF; CDR3nt: TGTGCCTGGAGTGCTCTCCAGGATCCGATCCGCGGCTACACCTTC
v_gene: TRBV2; j_gene: TRBJ1-2; abundance: -; d_gene: -; CDR3aa: CASSVAQSGGYTF; CDR3nt: TGTGCCAGCAGTGTAGCCCAGTCGGGTGGCTACACCTTC
v_gene: TRBV19; j_gene: TRBJ2-3; abundance: -; d_gene: TRBD2; CDR3aa: CATFGGRAGDTQYF; CDR3nt: TGTGCCACATTCGGTGGGAGGGCCGGAGATACGCAGTATTTT
v_gene: TRBV7-9; j_gene: TRBJ2-7; abundance: -; d_gene: TRBD2; CDR3aa: CASSKRASGGISYEQYF; CDR3nt: TGTGCCAGCAGCAAGAGAGCTAGCGGGGGTATCTCCTACGAGCAGTACTTC
v_gene: TRBV19; j_gene: TRBJ2-7; abundance: once; d_gene: -; CDR3aa: CASSVYLQEVGFYEQYF; CDR3nt: TGTGCCAGTAGTGTTTACTTGCAGGAGGTGGGGTTCTACGAGCAGTACTTC
v_gene: TRBV6-5; j_gene: TRBJ1-6; abundance: -; d_gene: -; CDR3aa: CASSRGTNSPLHF; CDR3nt: TGTGCCAGCAGCCGGGGTACTAATTCACCCCTCCACTTT
v_gene: TRBV7-2; j_gene: TRBJ2-3; abundance: -; d_gene: TRBD2; CDR3aa: CASSLVRVSGGLRDTQYF; CDR3nt: TGTGCCAGCAGCCTCGTACGGGTTAGCGGGGGACTGCGAGATACGCAGTATTTT
v_gene: TRBV2; j_gene: TRBJ2-5; abundance: -; d_gene: TRBD2; CDR3aa: CASAAGGQETQYF; CDR3nt: TGTGCCAGCGCCGCGGGGGGCCAGGAGACCCAGTACTTC
v_gene: TRBV7-9; j_gene: TRBJ2-6; abundance: -; d_gene: -; CDR3aa: CASTMKDSDHSGANVLTF; CDR3nt: TGTGCCAGCACCATGAAGGACAGTGATCACTCTGGGGCCAACGTCCTGACTTTC
v_gene: TRBV4-2; j_gene: TRBJ2-1; abundance: -; d_gene: TRBD1; CDR3aa: CASSPAIRLEQGDVRHEQFF; CDR3nt: TGTGCCAGCAGCCCTGCGATACGCTTAGAACAGGGGGACGTGAGACATGAGCAGTTCTTC
v_gene: TRBV18; j_gene: TRBJ1-3; abundance: -; d_gene: -; CDR3aa: CASSPRGTSGNTIYF; CDR3nt: TGTGCCAGCTCCCCCCGGGGAACCTCTGGAAACACCATATATTTT
v_gene: TRBV28; j_gene: TRBJ1-2; abundance: once; d_gene: TRBD1; CDR3aa: CASSLGQGASSNYGYTF; CDR3nt: TGTGCCAGCAGTCTGGGACAGGGGGCTTCCTCCAACTATGGCTACACCTTC
v_gene: TRBV18; j_gene: TRBJ2-2; abundance: -; d_gene: -; CDR3aa: CASSPAGTLNTGELFF; CDR3nt: TGTGCCAGCTCACCAGCCGGGACACTTAACACCGGGGAGCTGTTTTTT
v_gene: TRBV5-4; j_gene: TRBJ2-7; abundance: -; d_gene: TRBD1; CDR3aa: CASSLAGQAFTEQYF; CDR3nt: TGTGCCAGCAGCTTGGCGGGACAGGCCTTCACCGAGCAGTACTTC
v_gene: TRBV5-6; j_gene: TRBJ1-2; abundance: -; d_gene: -; CDR3aa: CASSPTELSYGYTF; CDR3nt: TGTGCCAGCAGCCCTACAGAGCTTAGCTATGGCTACACCTTC
v_gene: TRBV7-2; j_gene: TRBJ2-3; abundance: -; d_gene: TRBD2; CDR3aa: CASSSGTGGAGGPPDTQYF; CDR3nt: TGTGCCAGCAGCTCGGGGACAGGAGGAGCGGGGGGGCCCCCAGATACGCAGTATTTT
v_gene: TRBV9; j_gene: TRBJ2-6; abundance: -; d_gene: TRBD1; CDR3aa: CASSVGETGESGANVLTF; CDR3nt: TGTGCCAGCAGCGTAGGGGAAACAGGGGAGTCGGGGGCCAACGTCCTGACTTTC
v_gene: TRBV28; j_gene: TRBJ1-5; abundance: -; d_gene: -; CDR3aa: CASSLYRGNQPQHF; CDR3nt: TGTGCCAGCAGTTTATATCGGGGCAATCAGCCCCAGCATTTT
v_gene: TRBV5-6; j_gene: TRBJ2-7; abundance: -; d_gene: TRBD2; CDR3aa: CASSFLSSGGTEYF; CDR3nt: TGTGCCAGCAGCTTCCTTTCTAGCGGGGGGACGGAGTACTTC
v_gene: TRBV28; j_gene: TRBJ1-4; abundance: once; d_gene: TRBD1; CDR3aa: CASRSTGTGVEKLFF; CDR3nt: TGTGCCAGCAGATCTACCGGGACAGGGGTTGAAAAACTGTTTTTT
v_gene: TRBV12-5; j_gene: TRBJ2-7; abundance: -; d_gene: -; CDR3aa: CASRTTPSEQYF; CDR3nt: TGTGCCTCCCGGACTACTCCCTCTGAGCAGTACTTC
v_gene: TRBV11-2; j_gene: TRBJ2-7; abundance: few; d_gene: TRBD2; CDR3aa: CASSPGTSVSYEGQYF; CDR3nt: TGTGCCAGCAGCCCCGGGACTAGCGTATCCTACGAGGGGCAGTACTTC
v_gene: TRBV15; j_gene: TRBJ2-1; abundance: -; d_gene: -; CDR3aa: CATSSGTTTYNEQFF; CDR3nt: TGTGCCACCAGCAGTGGGACAACTACCTACAATGAGCAGTTCTTC
v_gene: TRBV11-3; j_gene: TRBJ2-2; abundance: -; d_gene: -; CDR3aa: CASSLGTVNTGELFF; CDR3nt: TGTGCCAGCAGCTTAGGGACAGTGAACACCGGGGAGCTGTTTTTT